This T cell receptor (beta chain) is from a study of regulatory T cells in long-lasting Graves disease. Time point given: newly diagnosed GD, antithyroid drugs for less than 3 months. Generation of the TCR library employed RNA extracted from PBMCs. Construction of the TCR beta libraries employed iRepertoire HTBI primers in conjunction with Arm-PCR of CDR3 regions. TCRdb ran MiXCR on the multiplex PCR reads and lists one entry per CDR3 protein. The data show approximately 440,000 distinct CDR3 sequences, around 15% seen once. The CDR3 runs 14 residues. Germline V gene data show CDR1 as SGHRS and CDR2 as YFSETQ. With V trimmed by 4 bases and J by 2 bases, 6 bases remained unmatched. The sample also formed part of further work on T cells in Graves' hyperthyroidism and ophthalmopathy.

The genes are TRBV5-1 and TRBJ2-7; TRBD1 aligns across 7 bases. The material was peripheral blood mononuclear cells (PBMCs), obtained at new diagnosis, from a patient treated with antithyroid drugs. The clonotype originates from a man aged 40-55 years with Graves disease. The chain's CDR3 is CASSPWTGPYEQYF. In DNA, the CDR3 is TGCGCCAGCAGCCCCTGGACAGGCCCCTACGAGCAGTACTTC.